The text below deals with one TCR beta chain. Its antigen remains unknown. The entry originates in a study of cytomegalovirus exposure and HLA in healthy donors. The CDR3 is 13 amino acids. V lost 3 bases to trimming and J lost 5 bases, with 10 bases between them. CDR1 MNHEY and CDR2 SMNVEV come from the germline V gene (reference sequence). Study-level results: A few chains tied to CMV proved CMV antigen-specific in vitro.

While unrecorded immune exposures were likely, the donors were nominally healthy when sampled. A multiplex PCR was run with 60 Vbeta primers and 13 Jbeta primers. The data were produced by immunoSEQ multiplex PCR, yet TCRdb's version contains in-frame clones alone and is incomplete. Of under 200,000 clones listed, 75% to 90% were seen once; the top ten hold around 2.8%. Sequenced sample: PBMCs. The receptor was isolated from a woman aged 45-59 years in good health and CMV-seropositive. This chain joins TRBV27 and TRBJ2-5; D may be TRBD1 (6 bases). CDR3 loop: CASSFRGIETQYF. In nucleotides, the CDR3 is TGTGCCAGCAGTTTCAGGGGCATCGAGACCCAGTACTTC.